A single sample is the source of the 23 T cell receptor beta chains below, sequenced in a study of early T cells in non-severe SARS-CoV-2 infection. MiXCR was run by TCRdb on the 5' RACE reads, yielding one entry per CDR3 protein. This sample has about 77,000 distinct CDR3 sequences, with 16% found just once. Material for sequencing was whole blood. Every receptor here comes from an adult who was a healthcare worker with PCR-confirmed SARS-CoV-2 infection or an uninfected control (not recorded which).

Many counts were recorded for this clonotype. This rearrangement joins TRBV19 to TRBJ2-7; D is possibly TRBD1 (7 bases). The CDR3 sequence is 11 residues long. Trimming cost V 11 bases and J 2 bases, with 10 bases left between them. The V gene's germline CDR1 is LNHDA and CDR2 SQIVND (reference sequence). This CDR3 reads CASGGTYEQYF. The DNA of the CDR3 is TGTGCCTCAGGGGGGACCTACGAGCAGTACTTC.

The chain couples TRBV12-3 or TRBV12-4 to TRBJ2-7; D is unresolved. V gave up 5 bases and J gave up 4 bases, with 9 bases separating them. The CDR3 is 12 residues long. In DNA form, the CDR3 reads TGTGCCAGCAGTAGCAGCGCGTACGAGCAGTACTTC. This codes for CASSSSAYEQYF.

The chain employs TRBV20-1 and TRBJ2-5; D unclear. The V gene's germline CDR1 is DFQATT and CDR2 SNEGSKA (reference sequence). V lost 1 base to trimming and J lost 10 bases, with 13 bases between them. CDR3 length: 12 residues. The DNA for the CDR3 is TGCAGTGCTAGAGTGAGTTCGAGAGACCAGTACTTC. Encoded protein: CSARVSSRDQYF.

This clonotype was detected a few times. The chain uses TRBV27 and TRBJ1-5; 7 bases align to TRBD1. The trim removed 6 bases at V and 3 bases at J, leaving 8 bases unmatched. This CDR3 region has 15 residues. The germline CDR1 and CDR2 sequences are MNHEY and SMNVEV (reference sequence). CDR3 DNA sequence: TGTGCCAGCAGACATGCAGGGGGTATCAATCAGCCCCAGCATTTT. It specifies CASRHAGGINQPQHF.

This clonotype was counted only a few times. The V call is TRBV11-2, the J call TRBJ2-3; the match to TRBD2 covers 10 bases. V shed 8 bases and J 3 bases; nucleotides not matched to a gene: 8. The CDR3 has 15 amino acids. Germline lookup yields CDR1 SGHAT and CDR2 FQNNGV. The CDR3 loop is CASLRGTSETDTQYF. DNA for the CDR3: TGTGCCAGCCTTCGGGGGACTAGCGAGACAGATACGCAGTATTTT.

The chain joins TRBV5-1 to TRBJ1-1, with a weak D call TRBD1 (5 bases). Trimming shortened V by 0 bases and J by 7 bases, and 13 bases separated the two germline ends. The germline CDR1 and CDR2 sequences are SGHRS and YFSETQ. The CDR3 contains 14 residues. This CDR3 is CASSLGGTQLEAFF. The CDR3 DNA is TGCGCCAGCAGCTTGGGAGGGACCCAGCTTGAAGCTTTCTTT.

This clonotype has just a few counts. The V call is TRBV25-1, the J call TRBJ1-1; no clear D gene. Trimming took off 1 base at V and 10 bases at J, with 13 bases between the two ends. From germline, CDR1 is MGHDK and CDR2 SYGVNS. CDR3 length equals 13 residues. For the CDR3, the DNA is TGTGCCAGCAGTGAATCCCGGGTCGATGGAGCTTTCTTT. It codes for CASSESRVDGAFF.

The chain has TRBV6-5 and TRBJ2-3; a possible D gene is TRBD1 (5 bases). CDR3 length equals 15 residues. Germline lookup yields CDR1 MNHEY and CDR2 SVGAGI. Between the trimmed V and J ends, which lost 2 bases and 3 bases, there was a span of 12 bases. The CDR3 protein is CASSYGAFGTDTQYF. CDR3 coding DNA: TGTGCCAGCAGTTACGGGGCATTTGGAACAGATACGCAGTATTTT.

In nucleotides, the CDR3 is TGCAGCGCCGGAGCCGCGAGGGGGCGCGAGGACGAGCAGTACTTC. Residues: CSAGAARGREDEQYF. This chain joins TRBV29-1 and TRBJ2-7; 7 bases match TRBD1. Germline CDR1 reads SQVTM; CDR2 reads ANQGSEA. The CDR3 contains 15 residues. The V and J ends lost 7 bases and 5 bases, in that order; junction bases with no gene match: 17.

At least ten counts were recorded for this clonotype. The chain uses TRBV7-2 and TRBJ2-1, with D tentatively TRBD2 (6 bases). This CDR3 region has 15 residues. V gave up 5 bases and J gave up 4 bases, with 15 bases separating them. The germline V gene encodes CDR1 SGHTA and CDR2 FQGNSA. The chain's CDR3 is CASSAGVAAYNEQFF. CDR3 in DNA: TGTGCCAGCAGCGCCGGGGTAGCGGCTTACAATGAGCAGTTCTTC.

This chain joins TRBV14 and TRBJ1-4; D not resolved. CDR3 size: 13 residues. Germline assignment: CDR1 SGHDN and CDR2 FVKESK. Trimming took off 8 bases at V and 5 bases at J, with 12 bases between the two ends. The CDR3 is CASRDTGNEKLFF. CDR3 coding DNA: TGTGCCAGCCGGGATACGGGGAATGAAAAACTGTTTTTT.

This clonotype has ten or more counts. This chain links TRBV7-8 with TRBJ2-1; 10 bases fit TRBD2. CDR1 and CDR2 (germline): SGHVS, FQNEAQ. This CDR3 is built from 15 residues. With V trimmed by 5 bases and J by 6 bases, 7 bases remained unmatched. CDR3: CASSPGASGSNEQFF. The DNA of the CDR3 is TGTGCCAGCAGCCCAGGGGCTAGCGGGAGCAATGAGCAGTTCTTC.

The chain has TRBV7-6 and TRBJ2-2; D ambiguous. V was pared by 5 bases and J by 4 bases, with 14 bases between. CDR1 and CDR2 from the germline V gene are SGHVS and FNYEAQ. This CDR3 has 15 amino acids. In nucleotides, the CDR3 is TGTGCCAGCAGCCATTTCGGTTGGACCACCGGGGAGCTGTTTTTT. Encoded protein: CASSHFGWTTGELFF.

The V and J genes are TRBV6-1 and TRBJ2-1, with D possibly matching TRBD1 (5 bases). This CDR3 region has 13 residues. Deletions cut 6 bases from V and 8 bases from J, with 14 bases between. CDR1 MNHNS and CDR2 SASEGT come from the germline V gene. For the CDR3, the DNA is TGTGCCAGCAGCGAAAGGACACCTCATGAGCAGTTCTTC. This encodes CASSERTPHEQFF.

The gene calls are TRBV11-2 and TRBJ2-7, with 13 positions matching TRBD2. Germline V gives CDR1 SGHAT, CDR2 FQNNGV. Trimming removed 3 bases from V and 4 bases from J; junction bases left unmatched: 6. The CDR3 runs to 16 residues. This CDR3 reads CASSFRGTSGTYEQYF. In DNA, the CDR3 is TGTGCCAGCAGCTTCCGGGGGACTAGCGGGACATACGAGCAGTACTTC. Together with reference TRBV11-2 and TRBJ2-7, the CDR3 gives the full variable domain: EAGVAQSPRYKIIEKRQSVAFWCNPISGHATLYWYQQILGQGPKLLIQFQNNGVVDDSQLPKDRFSAERLKGVDSTLKIQPAKLEDSAVYLCASSFRGTSGTYEQYFGPGTRLTVT.

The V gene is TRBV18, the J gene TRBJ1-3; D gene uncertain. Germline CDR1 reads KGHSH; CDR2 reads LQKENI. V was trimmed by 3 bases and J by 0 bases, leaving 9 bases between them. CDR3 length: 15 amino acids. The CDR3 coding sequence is TGTGCCAGCTCACCTTTACCGAACTCTGGAAACACCATATATTTT. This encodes CASSPLPNSGNTIYF.

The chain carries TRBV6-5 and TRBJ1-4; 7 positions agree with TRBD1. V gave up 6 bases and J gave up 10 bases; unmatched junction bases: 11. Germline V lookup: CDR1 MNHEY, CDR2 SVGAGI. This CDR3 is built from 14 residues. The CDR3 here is CASRTTGSKAKLFF. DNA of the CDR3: TGTGCCAGCAGAACGACAGGGAGTAAAGCAAAACTGTTTTTT.

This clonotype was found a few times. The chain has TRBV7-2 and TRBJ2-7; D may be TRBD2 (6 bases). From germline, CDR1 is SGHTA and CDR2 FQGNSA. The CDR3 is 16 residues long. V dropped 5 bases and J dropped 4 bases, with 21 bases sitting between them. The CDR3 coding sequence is TGTGCCAGCAGCCGACGAACTGAGCGGGCCTCTTACGAGCAGTACTTC. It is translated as CASSRRTERASYEQYF.

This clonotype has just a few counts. DNA of the CDR3: TGTGCCAGCCAGGGGACGGGGGAGCAGTACTTC. It specifies CASQGTGEQYF. The genes are TRBV12-3 or TRBV12-4 and TRBJ2-7, with D perhaps TRBD1 (6 bases). With 8 bases removed from V and 7 bases from J, the gap between germline ends came to 12 bases. The CDR3 totals 11 residues.

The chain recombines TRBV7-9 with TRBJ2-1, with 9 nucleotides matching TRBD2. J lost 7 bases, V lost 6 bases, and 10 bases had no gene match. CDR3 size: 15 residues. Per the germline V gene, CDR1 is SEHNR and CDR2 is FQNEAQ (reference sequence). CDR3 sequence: CASSYPGLAWNEQFF. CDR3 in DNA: TGTGCCAGCAGTTACCCGGGACTAGCCTGGAATGAGCAGTTCTTC. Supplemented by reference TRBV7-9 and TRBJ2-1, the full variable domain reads DTGVSQNPRHKITKRGQNVTFRCDPISEHNRLYWYRQTLGQGPEFLTYFQNEAQLEKSRLLSDRFSAERPKGSFSTLEIQRTEQGDSAMYLCASSYPGLAWNEQFFGPGTRLTVL.

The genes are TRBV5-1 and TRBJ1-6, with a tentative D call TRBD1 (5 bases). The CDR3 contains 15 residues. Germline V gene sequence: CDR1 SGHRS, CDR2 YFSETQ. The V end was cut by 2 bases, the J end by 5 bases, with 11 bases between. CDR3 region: CASSFRVQDNSPLHF. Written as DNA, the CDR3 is TGCGCCAGCAGCTTCAGGGTACAGGATAATTCACCCCTCCACTTT.

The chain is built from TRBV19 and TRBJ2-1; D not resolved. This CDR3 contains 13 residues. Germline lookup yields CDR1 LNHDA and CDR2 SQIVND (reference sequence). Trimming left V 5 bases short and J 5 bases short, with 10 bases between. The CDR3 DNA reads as TGTGCCAGTAGTCGGCTACAACACAATGAGCAGTTCTTC. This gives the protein CASSRLQHNEQFF.

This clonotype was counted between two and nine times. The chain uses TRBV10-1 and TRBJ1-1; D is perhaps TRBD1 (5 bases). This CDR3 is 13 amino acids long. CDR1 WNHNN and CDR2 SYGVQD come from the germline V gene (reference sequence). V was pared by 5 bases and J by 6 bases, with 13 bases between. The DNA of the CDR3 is TGCGCCAGCAGTCCCTCAGGGTTGGCTGAAGCTTTCTTT. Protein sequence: CASSPSGLAEAFF.